The 11 T cell receptor beta chains listed next were all sequenced from one sample in a study of early T cells in non-severe SARS-CoV-2 infection. TCRdb re-called the 5' RACE reads through MiXCR, storing one row per CDR3 protein. The sample carries tens of thousands of distinct CDR3 sequences, over 9.5% recorded once. The sequences come from whole blood, collected at baseline. The receptors originated from an adult who was a healthcare worker with PCR-confirmed SARS-CoV-2 infection or an uninfected control (not recorded which).

A few counts support this clonotype. V is TRBV5-1 and J is TRBJ2-1; no reliable D call. With 1 base removed from V and 0 bases from J, the gap between germline ends came to 14 bases. The CDR3 contains 17 residues. CDR1 and CDR2 from the germline V gene are SGHRS and YFSETQ. The CDR3 DNA sequence: TGCGCCAGCAGCTTGTACGGTGCTGCTACCTCCTACAATGAGCAGTTCTTC. Translation: CASSLYGAATSYNEQFF.

This clonotype was observed a few times. The chain links TRBV4-3 to TRBJ2-3, with TRBD2 matching 9 bases. The CDR3 loop spans 17 amino acids. V trimming: 1 base; J trimming: 6 bases; junction bases outside the gene matches: 11. Germline V gene data show CDR1 as LGHNA and CDR2 as YSLEER. The CDR3 loop reads CASSQAAAGGVSDTQYF. DNA of the CDR3: TGCGCCAGCAGCCAAGCAGCGGCGGGGGGGGTCTCTGATACGCAGTATTTT.

This clonotype was observed a few times. V usage is TRBV20-1 and J usage is TRBJ1-4; D may be TRBD1 (5 bases). Trimming cost V 3 bases and J 5 bases, with 16 bases left between them. Germline V gives CDR1 DFQATT, CDR2 SNEGSKA (reference sequence). This CDR3 region has 15 residues. The CDR3 nucleotides read TGCAGTGCTAGCGTAGGGGACGGTGACAATGAAAAACTGTTTTTT. Protein product: CSASVGDGDNEKLFF.

This clonotype was picked up many times. The CDR3 sequence: CASSLPVISGNTIYF. CDR3 in DNA: TGTGCCAGCAGCTTACCTGTGATCTCTGGAAACACCATATATTTT. J is TRBJ1-3 and V is TRBV7-2; no firm D call. Deletions cut 2 bases from V and 0 bases from J, with 8 bases between. From germline, CDR1 is SGHTA and CDR2 FQGNSA. The CDR3 covers 15 residues.

This clonotype was detected ten times or more. The rearrangement joins TRBV11-2 to TRBJ2-7; no firm D call. The CDR3 spans 15 residues. With 6 bases removed from V and 4 bases from J, the gap between germline ends came to 19 bases. The V gene's germline CDR1 is SGHAT and CDR2 FQNNGV. The CDR3 region is CASRGIPLLKYEQYF. The CDR3 DNA is TGTGCCAGCAGGGGCATCCCTCTATTAAAATACGAGCAGTACTTC. Full variable domain (rest looked up from reference TRBV11-2 and TRBJ2-7): EAGVAQSPRYKIIEKRQSVAFWCNPISGHATLYWYQQILGQGPKLLIQFQNNGVVDDSQLPKDRFSAERLKGVDSTLKIQPAKLEDSAVYLCASRGIPLLKYEQYFGPGTRLTVT.

V and J are TRBV6-6 and TRBJ2-7; D not certain. The V end lost 0 bases, the J end lost 2 bases, and 23 bases lay between the germline ends. Germline V gives CDR1 MNHNY, CDR2 SVGAGI (reference sequence). The CDR3 consists of 19 residues. CDR3 bases: TGTGCCAGCAGTTACTCGCCTGGTCGTTCTGGTCCGGTAACCTACGAGCAGTACTTC. Its translation is CASSYSPGRSGPVTYEQYF.

This clonotype was seen at least ten times. The V call is TRBV5-1, the J call TRBJ1-2; 7 positions match TRBD1. The trim removed 4 bases at V and 3 bases at J, leaving 3 bases unmatched. CDR1 and CDR2 (germline): SGHRS, YFSETQ. CDR3 length equals 13 residues. The CDR3 sequence: CASSATGDYGYTF. CDR3 DNA: TGCGCCAGCAGCGCTACAGGGGACTATGGCTACACCTTC.

A few counts support this clonotype. The chain uses TRBV7-3 and TRBJ2-5; 8 positions agree with TRBD2. Unmatched junction bases numbered 5, after V lost 5 bases and J lost 3 bases. The germline CDR1 and CDR2 sequences are SGHTA and FQGTGA. The CDR3 totals 14 residues. This CDR3 is CASSASGLEETQYF. CDR3 nucleotides: TGTGCCAGCAGCGCATCGGGACTAGAAGAGACCCAGTACTTC.

This clonotype was detected ten times or more. This chain joins TRBV7-2 and TRBJ2-3; 11 positions agree with TRBD2. The CDR3 extends over 16 amino acids. The J segment lost 2 bases and the V segment lost 3 bases, leaving 4 bases of the junction unmatched. From germline, CDR1 is SGHTA and CDR2 FQGNSA. CDR3 bases: TGTGCCAGCAGCTTTAATAGCGGGGGGGCCACAGATACGCAGTATTTT. It encodes CASSFNSGGATDTQYF. The full variable domain, completed using reference TRBV7-2 and TRBJ2-3, is GAGVSQSPSNKVTEKGKDVELRCDPISGHTALYWYRQSLGQGLEFLIYFQGNSAPDKSGLPSDRFSAERTGGSVSTLTIQRTQQEDSAVYLCASSFNSGGATDTQYFGPGTRLTVL.

This clonotype turned up a few times. This chain uses TRBV18 with TRBJ2-2; a possible D gene is TRBD2 (5 bases). The CDR3 consists of 15 residues. Germline CDR1 KGHSH, CDR2 LQKENI. V shed 6 bases and J shed 1 base, with 12 bases lying between them. CDR3 residues: CASSPRGQNTGELFF. The CDR3 DNA is TGTGCCAGCTCGCCGAGAGGGCAGAACACCGGGGAGCTGTTTTTT.

This clonotype was recorded many times. The rearrangement links TRBV20-1 to TRBJ2-5, with D hard to call. From germline, CDR1 is DFQATT and CDR2 SNEGSKA (reference sequence). The CDR3 is made up of 13 amino acids. Between the trimmed V and J ends, which lost 0 bases and 7 bases, there was a span of 12 bases. The CDR3 DNA reads TGCAGTGCTAGAGAGGCCTCTTGGCGGACCCAGTACTTC. Its protein is CSAREASWRTQYF.